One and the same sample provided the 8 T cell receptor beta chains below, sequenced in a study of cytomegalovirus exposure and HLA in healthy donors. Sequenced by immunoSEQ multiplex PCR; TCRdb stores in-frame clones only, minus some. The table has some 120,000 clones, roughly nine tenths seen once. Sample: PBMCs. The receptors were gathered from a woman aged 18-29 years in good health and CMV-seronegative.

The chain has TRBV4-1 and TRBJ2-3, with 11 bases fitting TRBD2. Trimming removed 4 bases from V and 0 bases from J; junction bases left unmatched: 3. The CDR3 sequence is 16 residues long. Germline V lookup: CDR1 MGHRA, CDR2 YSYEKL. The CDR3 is CASSPWTSGSTDTQYF. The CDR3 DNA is TGCGCCAGCAGCCCTTGGACTAGCGGGAGCACAGATACGCAGTATTTT.

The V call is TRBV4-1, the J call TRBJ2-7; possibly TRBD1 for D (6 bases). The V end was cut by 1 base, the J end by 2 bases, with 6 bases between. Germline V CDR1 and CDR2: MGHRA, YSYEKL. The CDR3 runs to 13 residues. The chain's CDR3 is CASSQGQAYEQYF. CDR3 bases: TGCGCCAGCAGCCAAGGACAGGCCTACGAGCAGTACTTC.

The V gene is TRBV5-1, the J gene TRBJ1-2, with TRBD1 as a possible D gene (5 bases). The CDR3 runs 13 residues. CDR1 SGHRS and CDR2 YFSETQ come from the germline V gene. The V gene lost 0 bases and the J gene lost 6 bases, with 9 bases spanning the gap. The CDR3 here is CASSLGQSHGYTF. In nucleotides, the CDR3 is TGCGCCAGCAGCTTGGGACAGAGTCATGGCTACACCTTC.

CDR3 nucleotide sequence: TGTGCCAGCAACCTGCCGGGACTAGCGGGATTTACCGGGGAGCTGTTTTTT. It yields the protein CASNLPGLAGFTGELFF. The chain uses TRBV2 and TRBJ2-2; 13 bases are a match to TRBD2. The CDR3 contains 17 residues. Germline V CDR1 and CDR2: SNHLY, FYNNEI. V lost 7 bases to trimming and J lost 5 bases; unmatched junction nucleotides: 10.

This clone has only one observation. CDR3 sequence reads: CASSQLSSGRVYNEQFF. In nucleotides, the CDR3 is TGCGCCAGCAGCCAACTCTCTAGCGGGAGGGTCTACAATGAGCAGTTCTTC. This chain uses TRBV4-1 with TRBJ2-1, with 12 bases lining up with TRBD2. With 2 bases clipped from V and 3 bases from J, the junction kept 5 bases outside the gene matches. This CDR3 contains 17 residues. Germline CDR1 reads MGHRA; CDR2 reads YSYEKL.

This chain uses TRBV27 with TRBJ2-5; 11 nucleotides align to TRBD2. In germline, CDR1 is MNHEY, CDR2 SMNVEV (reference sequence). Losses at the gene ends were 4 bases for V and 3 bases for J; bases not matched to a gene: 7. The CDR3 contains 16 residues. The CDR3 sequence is CASSSQLAGDEETQYF. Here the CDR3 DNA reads TGTGCCAGCAGTTCCCAACTAGCGGGAGACGAAGAGACCCAGTACTTC.

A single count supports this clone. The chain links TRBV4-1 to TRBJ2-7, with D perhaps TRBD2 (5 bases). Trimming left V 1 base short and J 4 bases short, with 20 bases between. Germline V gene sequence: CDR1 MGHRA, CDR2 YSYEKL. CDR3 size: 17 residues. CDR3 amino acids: CASSQGRWFETNYEQYF. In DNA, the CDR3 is TGCGCCAGCAGCCAAGGGAGGTGGTTTGAGACAAATTACGAGCAGTACTTC.

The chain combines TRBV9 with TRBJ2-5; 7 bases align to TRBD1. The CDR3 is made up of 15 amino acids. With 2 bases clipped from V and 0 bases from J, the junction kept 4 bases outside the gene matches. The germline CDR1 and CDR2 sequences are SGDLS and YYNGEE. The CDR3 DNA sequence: TGTGCCAGCAGCGTTGAGGGGGCGGACCAAGAGACCCAGTACTTC. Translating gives CASSVEGADQETQYF.